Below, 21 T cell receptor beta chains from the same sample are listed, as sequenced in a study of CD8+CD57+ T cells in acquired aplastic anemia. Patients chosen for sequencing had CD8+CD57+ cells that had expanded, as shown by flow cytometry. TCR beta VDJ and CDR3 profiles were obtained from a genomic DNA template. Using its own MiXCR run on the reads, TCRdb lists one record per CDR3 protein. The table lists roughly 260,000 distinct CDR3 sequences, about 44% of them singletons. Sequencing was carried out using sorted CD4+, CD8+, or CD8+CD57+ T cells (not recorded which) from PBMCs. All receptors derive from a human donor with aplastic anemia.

The CDR3, as DNA: TGTGCCAGCAGTTCACAATTGGACAGGGGTGAAAAACTGTTTTTT. It encodes CASSSQLDRGEKLFF. The gene calls are TRBV7-9 and TRBJ1-4, with 9 bases identical to TRBD1. The V gene's germline CDR1 is SEHNR and CDR2 FQNEAQ (reference sequence). With 6 bases clipped from V and 7 bases from J, the junction kept 9 bases outside the gene matches. CDR3 size: 15 residues.

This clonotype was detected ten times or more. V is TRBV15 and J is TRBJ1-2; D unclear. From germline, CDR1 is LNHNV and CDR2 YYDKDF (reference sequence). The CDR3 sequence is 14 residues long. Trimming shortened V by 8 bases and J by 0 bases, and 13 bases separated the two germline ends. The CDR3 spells CATFGSETNYGYTF. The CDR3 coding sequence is TGTGCCACCTTTGGGTCAGAAACTAACTATGGCTACACCTTC.

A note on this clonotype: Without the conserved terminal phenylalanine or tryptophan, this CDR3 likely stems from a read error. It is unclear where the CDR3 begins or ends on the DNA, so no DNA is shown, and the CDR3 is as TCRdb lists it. CDR3 in amino acids: CASSTAQDY. The chain combines TRBV7-9 with TRBJ2-1; the DNA was not compared with TRBD1, the D call given in the table. Per the germline V gene, CDR1 is SEHNR and CDR2 is FQNEAQ (reference sequence). The CDR3 has 9 residues if both end residues are counted.

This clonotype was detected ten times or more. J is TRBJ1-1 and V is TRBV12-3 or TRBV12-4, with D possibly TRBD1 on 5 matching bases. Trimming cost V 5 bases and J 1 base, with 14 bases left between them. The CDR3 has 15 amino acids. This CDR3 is CASSATASGNTEAFF. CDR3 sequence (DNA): TGTGCCAGCAGTGCGACAGCTTCAGGGAACACTGAAGCTTTCTTT.

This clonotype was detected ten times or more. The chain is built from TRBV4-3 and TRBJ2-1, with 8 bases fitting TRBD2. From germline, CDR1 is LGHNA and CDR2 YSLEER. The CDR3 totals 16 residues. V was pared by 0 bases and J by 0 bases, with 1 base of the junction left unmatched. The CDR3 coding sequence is TGCGCCAGCAGCCAAGACGGGGGGGGCTCCTACAATGAGCAGTTCTTC. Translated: CASSQDGGGSYNEQFF.

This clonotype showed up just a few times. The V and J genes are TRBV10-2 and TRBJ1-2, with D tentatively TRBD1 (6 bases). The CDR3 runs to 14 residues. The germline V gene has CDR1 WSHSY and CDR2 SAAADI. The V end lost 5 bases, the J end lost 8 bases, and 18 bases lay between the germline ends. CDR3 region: CASSLEYRVEGYTF. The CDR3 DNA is TGCGCCAGCAGTCTCGAATACAGGGTCGAAGGCTACACCTTC.

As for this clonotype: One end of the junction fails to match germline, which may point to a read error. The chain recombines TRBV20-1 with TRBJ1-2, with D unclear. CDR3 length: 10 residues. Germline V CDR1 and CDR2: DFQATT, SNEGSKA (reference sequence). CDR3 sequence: CCARKYGYTF. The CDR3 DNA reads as TGCTGTGCTAGAAAGTATGGCTACACCTTC.

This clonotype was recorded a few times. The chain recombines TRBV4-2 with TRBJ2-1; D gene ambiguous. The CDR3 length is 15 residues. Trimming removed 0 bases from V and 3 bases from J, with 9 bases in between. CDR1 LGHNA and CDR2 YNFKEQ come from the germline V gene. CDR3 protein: CASSQEDPLYNEQFF. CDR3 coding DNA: TGTGCCAGCAGCCAAGAGGACCCCCTCTACAATGAGCAGTTCTTC.

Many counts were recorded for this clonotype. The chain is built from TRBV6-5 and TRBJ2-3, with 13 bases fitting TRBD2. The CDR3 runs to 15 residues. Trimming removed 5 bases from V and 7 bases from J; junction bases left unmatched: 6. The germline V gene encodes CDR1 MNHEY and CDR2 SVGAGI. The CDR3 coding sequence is TGTGCCAGCAGTATCGGGACTAGCGGGAAACATACGCAGTATTTT. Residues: CASSIGTSGKHTQYF.

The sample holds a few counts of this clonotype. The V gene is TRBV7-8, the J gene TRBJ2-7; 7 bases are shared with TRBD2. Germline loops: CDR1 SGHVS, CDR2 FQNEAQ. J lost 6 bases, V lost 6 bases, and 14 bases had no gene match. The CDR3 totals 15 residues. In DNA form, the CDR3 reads TGTGCCAGCAGTTCTCGCCCCAGCGGGATCCCCGAGCAGTACTTC. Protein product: CASSSRPSGIPEQYF.

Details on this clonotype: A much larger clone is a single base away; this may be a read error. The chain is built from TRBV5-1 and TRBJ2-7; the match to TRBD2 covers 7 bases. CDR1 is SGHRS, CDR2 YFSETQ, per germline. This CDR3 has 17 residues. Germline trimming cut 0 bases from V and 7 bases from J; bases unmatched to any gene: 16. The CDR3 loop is CASSLGGRGSSYNEQYF. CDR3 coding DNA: TGCGCCAGCAGCTTGGGCGGGCGGGGGAGCTCCTACAATGAGCAGTACTTC.

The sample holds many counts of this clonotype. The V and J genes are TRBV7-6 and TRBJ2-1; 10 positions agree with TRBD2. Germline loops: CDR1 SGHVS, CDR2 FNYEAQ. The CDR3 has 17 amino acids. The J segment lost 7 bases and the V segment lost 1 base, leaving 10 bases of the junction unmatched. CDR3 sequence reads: CASSLVYSGGTKNEQFF. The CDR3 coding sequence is TGTGCCAGCAGCTTAGTTTATAGCGGGGGGACGAAAAATGAGCAGTTCTTC.

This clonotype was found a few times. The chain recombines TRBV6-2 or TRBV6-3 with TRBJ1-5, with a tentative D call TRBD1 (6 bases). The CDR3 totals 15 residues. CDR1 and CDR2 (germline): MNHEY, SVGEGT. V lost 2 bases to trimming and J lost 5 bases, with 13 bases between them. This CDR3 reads CASSYEWGADQPQHF. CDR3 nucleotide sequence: TGTGCCAGCAGTTACGAGTGGGGGGCGGATCAGCCCCAGCATTTT.

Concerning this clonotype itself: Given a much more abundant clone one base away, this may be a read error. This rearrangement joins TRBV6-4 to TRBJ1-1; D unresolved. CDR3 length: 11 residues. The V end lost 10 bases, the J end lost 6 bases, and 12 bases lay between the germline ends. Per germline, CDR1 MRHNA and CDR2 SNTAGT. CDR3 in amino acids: CATKQVAEAFF. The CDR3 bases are TGTGCCACAAAGCAGGTGGCTGAAGCTTTCTTT.

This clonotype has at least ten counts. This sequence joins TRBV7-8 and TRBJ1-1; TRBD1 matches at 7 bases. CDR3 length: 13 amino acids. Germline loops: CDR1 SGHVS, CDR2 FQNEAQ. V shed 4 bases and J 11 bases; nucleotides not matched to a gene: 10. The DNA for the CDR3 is TGTGCCAGCAGCTCGGACAGGCCCCAAGAGGCTTTCTTT. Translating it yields CASSSDRPQEAFF.

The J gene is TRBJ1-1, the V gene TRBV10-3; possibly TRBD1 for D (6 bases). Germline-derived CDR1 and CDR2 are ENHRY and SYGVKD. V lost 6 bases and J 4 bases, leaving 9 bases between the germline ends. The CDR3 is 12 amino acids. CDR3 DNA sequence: TGTGCCATCAGCGGACAGACCACTGAAGCTTTCTTT. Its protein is CAISGQTTEAFF.

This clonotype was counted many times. Here the CDR3 DNA reads TGCGCCAGCAGTCTTAGCGGGAGCGGTAGCTACGAGCAGTACTTC. Translated, it gives CASSLSGSGSYEQYF. The rearrangement uses TRBV10-2 and TRBJ2-7; TRBD2 aligns across 9 bases. The germline CDR1 and CDR2 sequences are WSHSY and SAAADI. V shed 5 bases and J 3 bases; nucleotides not matched to a gene: 8. The CDR3 is 15 amino acids.

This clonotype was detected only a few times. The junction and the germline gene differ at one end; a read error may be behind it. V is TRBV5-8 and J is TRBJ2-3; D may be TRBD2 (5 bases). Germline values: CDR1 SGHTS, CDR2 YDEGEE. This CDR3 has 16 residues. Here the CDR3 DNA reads TGCGCCAGCAGCAGCGGTGTTTTCGGCCCAGGAGATACGCAGTATTTT. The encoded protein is CASSSGVFGPGDTQYF.

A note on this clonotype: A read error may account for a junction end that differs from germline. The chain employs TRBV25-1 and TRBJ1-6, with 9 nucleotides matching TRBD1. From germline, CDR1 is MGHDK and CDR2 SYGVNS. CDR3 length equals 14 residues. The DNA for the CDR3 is TGCGCCAGCTCTGGGACAGGGCGGAATTCACCCCTCCACTTT. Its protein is CASSGTGRNSPLHF.

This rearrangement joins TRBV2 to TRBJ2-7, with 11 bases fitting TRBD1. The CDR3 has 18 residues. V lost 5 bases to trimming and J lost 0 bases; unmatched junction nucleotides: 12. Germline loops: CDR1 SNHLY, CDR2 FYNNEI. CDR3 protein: CASSPGQGASPPSYEQYF. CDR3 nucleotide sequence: TGTGCCAGCAGTCCAGGACAGGGGGCATCCCCCCCCTCCTACGAGCAGTACTTC.

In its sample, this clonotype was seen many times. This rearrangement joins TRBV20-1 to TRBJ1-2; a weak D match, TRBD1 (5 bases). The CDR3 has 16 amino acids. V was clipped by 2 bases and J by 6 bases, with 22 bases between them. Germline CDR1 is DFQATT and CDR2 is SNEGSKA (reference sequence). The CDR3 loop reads CSARPRLSGRVNGYTF. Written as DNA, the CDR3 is TGCAGTGCTAGACCACGGTTATCGGGGCGAGTGAATGGCTACACCTTC.